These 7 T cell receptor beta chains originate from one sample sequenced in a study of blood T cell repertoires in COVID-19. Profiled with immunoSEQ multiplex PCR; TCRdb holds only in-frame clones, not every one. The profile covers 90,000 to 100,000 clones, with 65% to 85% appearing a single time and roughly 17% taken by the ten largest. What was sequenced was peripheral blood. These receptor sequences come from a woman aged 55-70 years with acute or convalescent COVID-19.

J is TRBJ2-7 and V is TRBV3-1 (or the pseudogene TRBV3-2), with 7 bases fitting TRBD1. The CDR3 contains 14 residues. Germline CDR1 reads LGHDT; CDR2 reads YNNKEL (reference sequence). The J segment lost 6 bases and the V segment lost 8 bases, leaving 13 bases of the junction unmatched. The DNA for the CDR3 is TGTGCCAGCCAGGGGGACAGTCTCGTCGGCGAGCAGTACTTC. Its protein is CASQGDSLVGEQYF.

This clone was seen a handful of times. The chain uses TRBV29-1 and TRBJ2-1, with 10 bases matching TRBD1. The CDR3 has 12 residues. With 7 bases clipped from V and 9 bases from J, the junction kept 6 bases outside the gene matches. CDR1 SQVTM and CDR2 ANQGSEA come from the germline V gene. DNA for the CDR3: TGCAGCGCGGGACAGGGGAAGACTGAGCAGTTCTTC. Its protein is CSAGQGKTEQFF.

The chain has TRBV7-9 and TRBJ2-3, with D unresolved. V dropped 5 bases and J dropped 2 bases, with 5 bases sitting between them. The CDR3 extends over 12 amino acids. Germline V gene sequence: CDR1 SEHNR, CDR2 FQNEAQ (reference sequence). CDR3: CASSRDTDTQYF. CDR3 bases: TGTGCCAGCAGCCGAGACACAGATACGCAGTATTTT.

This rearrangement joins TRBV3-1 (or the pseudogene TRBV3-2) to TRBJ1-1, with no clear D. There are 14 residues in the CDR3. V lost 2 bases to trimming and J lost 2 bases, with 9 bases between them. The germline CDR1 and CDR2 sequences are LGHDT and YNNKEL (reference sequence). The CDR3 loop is CASSQRVKNTEAFF. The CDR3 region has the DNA TGTGCCAGCAGCCAAAGAGTAAAAAACACTGAAGCTTTCTTT.

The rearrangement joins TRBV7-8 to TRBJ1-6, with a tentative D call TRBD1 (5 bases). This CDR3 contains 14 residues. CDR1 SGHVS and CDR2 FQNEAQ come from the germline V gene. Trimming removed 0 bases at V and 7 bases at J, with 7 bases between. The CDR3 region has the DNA TGTGCCAGCAGCTTAGCGTCAGGGAATTCACCCCTCCACTTT. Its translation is CASSLASGNSPLHF. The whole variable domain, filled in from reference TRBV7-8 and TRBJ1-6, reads GAGVSQSPRYKVAKRGQDVALRCDPISGHVSLFWYQQALGQGPEFLTYFQNEAQLDKSGLPSDRFFAERPEGSVSTLKIQRTQQEDSAVYLCASSLASGNSPLHFGNGTRLTVT.

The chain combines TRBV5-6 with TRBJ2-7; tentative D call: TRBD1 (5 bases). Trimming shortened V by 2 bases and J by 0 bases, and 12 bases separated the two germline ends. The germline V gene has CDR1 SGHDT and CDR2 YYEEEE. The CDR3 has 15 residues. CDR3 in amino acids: CASSLDTGSSYEQYF. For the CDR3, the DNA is TGTGCCAGCAGCTTAGATACAGGTTCCTCCTACGAGCAGTACTTC. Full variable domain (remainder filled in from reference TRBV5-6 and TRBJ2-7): DAGVTQSPTHLIKTRGQQVTLRCSPKSGHDTVSWYQQALGQGPQFIFQYYEEEERQRGNFPDRFSGHQFPNYSSELNVNALLLGDSALYLCASSLDTGSSYEQYFGPGTRLTVT.

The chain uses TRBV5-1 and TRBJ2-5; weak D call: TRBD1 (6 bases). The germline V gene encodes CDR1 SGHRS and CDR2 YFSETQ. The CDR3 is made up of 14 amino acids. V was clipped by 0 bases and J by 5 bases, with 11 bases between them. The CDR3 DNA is TGCGCCAGCAGCTTGGAACAGGGCCTGGAGACCCAGTACTTC. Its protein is CASSLEQGLETQYF.